The 15 T cell receptor beta chains reported below all come from one sample, sequenced in a study of shared clonotypes between healthy human individuals. Libraries were prepared by immunoSEQ multiplex PCR; TCRdb keeps only in-frame clonotypes and omits some of them. The table lists fewer than 650,000 clones, around 78% of them singletons. The sample was PBMCs. These receptor sequences come from a woman in her thirties or forties in good health. Some clones in this sample may be carry-over from other donors' samples.

This clone has more than one count but fewer than ten. The CDR3 region has the DNA TGCAGTGCTACCCACAGGGCCGAGCAGTACTTC. The encoded protein is CSATHRAEQYF. The chain combines TRBV20-1 with TRBJ2-7; D may be TRBD1 (6 bases). The V end was cut by 4 bases, the J end by 6 bases, with 10 bases between. The CDR3 has 11 amino acids. CDR1 and CDR2 from the germline V gene are DFQATT and SNEGSKA (reference sequence).

The rearrangement joins TRBV10-3 to TRBJ2-2; D not certain. CDR3 size: 11 residues. The V gene lost 5 bases and the J gene lost 9 bases, with 7 bases spanning the gap. Germline V lookup: CDR1 ENHRY, CDR2 SYGVKD. CDR3 sequence reads: CAISSSWELFF. The CDR3 DNA sequence: TGTGCCATCAGTAGTTCGTGGGAGCTGTTTTTT.

The chain employs TRBV5-5 and TRBJ1-2; TRBD1 might be the D (6 bases). The CDR3 sequence is 15 residues long. The germline V gene encodes CDR1 SGHKS and CDR2 YYEKEE (reference sequence). V dropped 4 bases and J dropped 4 bases, with 17 bases sitting between them. The CDR3 DNA is TGTGCCAGCAGCACTGGGACACCCATGGCCTATGGCTACACCTTC. It specifies CASSTGTPMAYGYTF.

This chain uses TRBV10-1 with TRBJ2-1; perhaps TRBD2 as D (6 bases). The V gene lost 4 bases and the J gene lost 2 bases, with 12 bases spanning the gap. The CDR3 has 15 amino acids. CDR1 and CDR2 from the germline V gene are WNHNN and SYGVQD (reference sequence). CDR3 sequence reads: CASSARDLTYNEQFF. CDR3 bases: TGCGCCAGCAGTGCTCGGGACTTGACCTACAATGAGCAGTTCTTC.

This rearrangement joins TRBV2 to TRBJ2-3, with 10 bases matching TRBD1. The CDR3 is 15 residues long. Germline CDR1 is SNHLY and CDR2 is FYNNEI. J was trimmed by 6 bases and V by 5 bases; bases with no gene match: 8. CDR3 nucleotide sequence: TGTGCCAGCAGTCAAGACAGGGGGCGTTATGATACGCAGTATTTT. It yields the protein CASSQDRGRYDTQYF.

The gene calls are TRBV18 and TRBJ1-2; TRBD1 is a possible D gene (5 bases). CDR3 size: 13 residues. The germline V and J ends were trimmed by 2 bases and 5 bases, with 9 bases remaining between them. CDR1 and CDR2 (germline): KGHSH, LQKENI. The CDR3 DNA is TGTGCCAGCTCACCAATGGGGCAATATGGCTACACCTTC. Protein: CASSPMGQYGYTF.

The chain is built from TRBV7-9 and TRBJ1-2; D is ambiguous. Germline V CDR1 and CDR2: SEHNR, FQNEAQ (reference sequence). V lost 3 bases and J 3 bases, leaving 8 bases between the germline ends. This CDR3 has 13 amino acids. CDR3 nucleotides: TGTGCCAGCAGCTTTGGGCGGGACTATGGCTACACCTTC. This gives the protein CASSFGRDYGYTF. The variable domain in full, with the rest retrieved from reference TRBV7-9 and TRBJ1-2, is DTGVSQNPRHKITKRGQNVTFRCDPISEHNRLYWYRQTLGQGPEFLTYFQNEAQLEKSRLLSDRFSAERPKGSFSTLEIQRTEQGDSAMYLCASSFGRDYGYTFGSGTRLTVV.

This clone was detected many times. This sample includes further DNA sequences coding for the same CDR3. This chain connects TRBV7-2 to TRBJ2-3; a possible D gene is TRBD1 (5 bases). The CDR3 runs 14 residues. V lost 3 bases and J lost 2, with 9 bases in between. CDR1 is SGHTA and CDR2 is FQGNSA in the germline V gene. This CDR3 reads CASSFQGYTDTQYF. CDR3 sequence (DNA): TGTGCCAGCAGCTTCCAGGGTTACACAGATACGCAGTATTTT.

The chain joins TRBV10-3 to TRBJ1-1, with a tentative D call TRBD1 (5 bases). The CDR3 is 15 amino acids. Per germline, CDR1 ENHRY and CDR2 SYGVKD. Trimming left V 4 bases short and J 0 bases short, with 12 bases between. The CDR3, as DNA: TGTGCCATCAGTGGTTCGGGGGGACTGAACACTGAAGCTTTCTTT. Amino acid sequence: CAISGSGGLNTEAFF.

This chain connects TRBV28 to TRBJ1-6, with 7 nucleotides matching TRBD1. V lost 4 bases to trimming and J lost 9 bases; unmatched junction nucleotides: 6. This CDR3 has 14 amino acids. CDR1 is MDHEN and CDR2 is SYDVKM in the germline V gene. CDR3 residues: CASSWTGNSSPLHF. The CDR3, as DNA: TGTGCCAGCAGTTGGACAGGAAATTCTTCACCCCTCCACTTT.

This clone was detected once. The V and J genes are TRBV19 and TRBJ2-1, with 12 bases aligning to TRBD2. Losses at the gene ends were 5 bases for V and 3 bases for J; bases not matched to a gene: 5. The CDR3 runs 16 residues. CDR1 and CDR2 (germline): LNHDA, SQIVND (reference sequence). CDR3 in amino acids: CASSGGLAGVYNEQFF. The CDR3 DNA follows: TGTGCCAGTAGTGGGGGACTAGCGGGCGTCTACAATGAGCAGTTCTTC.

The CDR3 DNA follows: TGTGCCAGCAGCGTTGCGGTTGCCCACACCGGGGAGCTGTTTTTT. Protein sequence: CASSVAVAHTGELFF. The rearrangement uses TRBV9 and TRBJ2-2; unclear D gene. The CDR3 totals 15 residues. Germline assignment: CDR1 SGDLS and CDR2 YYNGEE. V dropped 2 bases and J dropped 3 bases, with 11 bases sitting between them.

The rearrangement links TRBV28 to TRBJ2-3; 9 bases fit TRBD2. CDR1 is MDHEN and CDR2 is SYDVKM in the germline V gene. J gave up 1 base and V 11 bases, and 10 bases lay outside the gene matches. The CDR3 loop spans 15 amino acids. The chain's CDR3 is CAGNSGSGGTDTQYF. CDR3 DNA sequence: TGTGCCGGAAATAGCGGGAGCGGAGGCACAGATACGCAGTATTTT.

The gene calls are TRBV11-2 and TRBJ2-4; D could derive from TRBD1 or TRBD2 (5 bases each). Germline loops: CDR1 SGHAT, CDR2 FQNNGV. The CDR3 runs to 16 residues. V lost 4 bases and J lost 13, with 26 bases in between. This chain's CDR3 is CASSYDRARGGKGQYF. The CDR3 DNA is TGTGCCAGCAGCTACGACCGGGCGAGGGGTGGAAAAGGCCAGTACTTC.

The V and J genes are TRBV19 and TRBJ2-7, with 8 bases aligning to TRBD2. The ends lost 7 bases at V and 7 bases at J; junction bases unmatched: 15. The CDR3 runs 15 residues. Germline CDR1 LNHDA, CDR2 SQIVND (reference sequence). The CDR3 DNA follows: TGTGCCAGTAAAGATAGGACGGGAGGGCCGGGGGAGCAGTACTTC. Its translation: CASKDRTGGPGEQYF.